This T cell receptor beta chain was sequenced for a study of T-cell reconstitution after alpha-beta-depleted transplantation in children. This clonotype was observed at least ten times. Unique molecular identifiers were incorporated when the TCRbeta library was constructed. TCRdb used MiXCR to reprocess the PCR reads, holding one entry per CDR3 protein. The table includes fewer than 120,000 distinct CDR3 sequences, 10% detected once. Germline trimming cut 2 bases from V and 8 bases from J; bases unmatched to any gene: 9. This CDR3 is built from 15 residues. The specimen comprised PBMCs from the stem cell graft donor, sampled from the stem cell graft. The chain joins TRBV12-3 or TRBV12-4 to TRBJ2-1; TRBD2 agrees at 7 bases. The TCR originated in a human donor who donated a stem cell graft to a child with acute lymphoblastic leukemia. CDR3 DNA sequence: TGTGCCAGCAGTTTATCTAGCGGCCTAGGGGATGAGCAGTTCTTC. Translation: CASSLSSGLGDEQFF.